Listed below are T cell receptor beta chains from one sample, sequenced in a study of control samples from healthy donors and cancer patients. TCRdb's table, derived via immunoSEQ multiplex PCR, lists solely in-frame clones and lacks some. The data show over 150,000 clones, with approximately 94% seen just once and around 1.4% held by the top ten. Sequencing was done on a sample of blood. The source is a man younger than 45 in good health. Each CDR3 is given with its conserved first and last residue. D genes are given only for firm matches. Clone size is not always given. Where it is, it says once, few, many or a class for expanded clones.

>NA|TRBJ1-2|TRBV5-5|NA
TGTGCCAGCAGCTTTACAGGGAACTATGGCTACACCTTC
CASSFTGNYGYTF
>NA|TRBJ1-4|TRBV9|NA
TGTGCCAGCAGCGCCGGGCTAAATGAAAAACTGTTTTTT
CASSAGLNEKLFF
>NA|TRBJ2-2|TRBV2|NA
TGTGCCAGCAGTCCCGACCGGGGGAGAGGGGGGGAGCTGTTTTTT
CASSPDRGRGGELFF
>few|TRBJ2-7|TRBV5-4|NA
TGTGCCAGCAGCTTATACGGACCCTACGAGCAGTACTTC
CASSLYGPYEQYF
>NA|TRBJ2-1|TRBV5-1|NA
TGCGCCAGCAGCTTTGTTCTAGGCAATGAGCAGTTCTTC
CASSFVLGNEQFF
>NA|TRBJ2-7|TRBV3-1/TRBV3-2|TRBD2
TGTGCCAGCAGCCAAGAATGGACTAGCGGGAGCCCGTCTGGCAAGCAGTACTTC
CASSQEWTSGSPSGKQYF
>NA|TRBJ2-7|TRBV29-1|TRBD2
TGCAGCGCTGCTAGCGGGAGAAGCCGCGAGCAGTACTTC
CSAASGRSREQYF
>once|TRBJ1-1|TRBV19|NA
TGTGCCAGTATGGGGGTTTTCACTGAAGCTTTCTTT
CASMGVFTEAFF
>NA|TRBJ2-7|TRBV18|NA
TGTGCCAGCTCACCACGAGGTGGACGGACGGCATACGAGCAGTACTTC
CASSPRGGRTAYEQYF
>NA|TRBJ2-7|TRBV28|TRBD1
TGTGCCGTACAGGGGGCGATCTACGAGCAGTACTTC
CAVQGAIYEQYF
>NA|TRBJ1-2|TRBV20-1|NA
TGCAGTGTTAACGATGGCTACACCTTC
CSVNDGYTF
>NA|TRBJ2-1|TRBV9|TRBD2
TGTGCCAGCAGTTTAGCGGGAGGATCTTTCAATGAGCAGTTCTTC
CASSLAGGSFNEQFF
>NA|TRBJ1-1|TRBV27|NA
TGTGCCAGCAGTAAGGATAGGTTCAGGGATTCAAACACTGAAGCTTTCTTT
CASSKDRFRDSNTEAFF
>NA|TRBJ2-4|TRBV15|NA
TGTGCCACCAGCAGAGATCTTACGGCCTCCGGCAAAAACATTCAGTACTTC
CATSRDLTASGKNIQYF
>NA|TRBJ2-4|TRBV12-3/TRBV12-4|NA
TGTGCCAGCAGGCCCCCGACTGGTCCCATTCAGTACTTC
CASRPPTGPIQYF
>NA|TRBJ1-1|TRBV4-2|NA
TGTGCCAGCAGGCATGGCCAGGGGAGGGCTGAAGCTTTCTTT
CASRHGQGRAEAFF
>NA|TRBJ2-2|TRBV4-2|NA
TGTGCCAGCAGCCAAGAGATTGGAGGGATCGGGGAGCTGTTTTTT
CASSQEIGGIGELFF
>NA|TRBJ2-5|TRBV15|TRBD2
TGTGCCACCAGCAGTGGTAGCGGGAGGGCCGTTGAGACCCAGTACTTC
CATSSGSGRAVETQYF
>NA|TRBJ1-4|TRBV30|NA
TGTGCCTGGGGCCTGCGGGGGGGCGATCTAAAGGGGTTTAATGAAAAACTGTTTTTT
CAWGLRGGDLKGFNEKLFF
>NA|TRBJ2-7|TRBV2|TRBD1
TGTGCCAGCAGTGCACAGGGGTTAGGCGAGCAGTACTTC
CASSAQGLGEQYF
>NA|TRBJ1-6|TRBV9|TRBD1
TGTGCCAGCAGCGTAGAGGGACAGGGGACTTCACCCCTCCACTTT
CASSVEGQGTSPLHF
>NA|TRBJ1-4|TRBV7-9|NA
TGTGCCAGCAGCACATGGGGGCAGGGTAATGAAAAACTGTTTTTT
CASSTWGQGNEKLFF
>NA|TRBJ2-5|TRBV7-9|NA
TGTGCCAGCAGCTTAGGTCCGACAGCGTACCAAGAGACCCAGTACTTC
CASSLGPTAYQETQYF
>NA|TRBJ2-1|TRBV15|NA
TGTGCCACCAGCAGAGCAAATGAGCAGTTCTTC
CATSRANEQFF
>NA|TRBJ1-1|TRBV27|NA
TGTGCCAGCAGTTTCTCCTCAGACATTAACACTGAAGCTTTCTTT
CASSFSSDINTEAFF
>once|TRBJ2-2|TRBV19|NA
TGTGCCAGTAGTATGAGGATCGGGGTCACCGGGGAGCTGTTTTTT
CASSMRIGVTGELFF
>NA|TRBJ2-1|TRBV25-1|NA
TGTGCCAGCAGACTCGCCCATGTGGACGGCAATGAGCAGTTCTTC
CASRLAHVDGNEQFF
>NA|TRBJ1-2|TRBV6-5|NA
TGTGCCAGCAGTTACGGATCCGACAGGCCCTATGGCTACACCTTC
CASSYGSDRPYGYTF
>NA|TRBJ2-7|TRBV3-1/TRBV3-2|NA
TGTGCCAGCAGACCGGCCGGGGCCTACGAGCAGTACTTC
CASRPAGAYEQYF
>NA|TRBJ2-2|TRBV27|TRBD2
TGTGCCAGCAGTTTGTCTAGCGGGGCGAACACCGGGGAGCTGTTTTTT
CASSLSSGANTGELFF
>NA|TRBJ2-1|TRBV6-5|NA
TGTGCCAGCAGTTTGGCGGGAAGAAGTAATGAGCAGTTCTTC
CASSLAGRSNEQFF
>NA|TRBJ2-3|TRBV27|TRBD2
TGTGCCAGCAGTTTATTCGGGGGGAGACTATCTAGCACAGATACGCAGTATTTT
CASSLFGGRLSSTDTQYF
>NA|TRBJ1-1|TRBV27|NA
TGTGCCAGCAGTTTGCCCCAGGGCGAAGCTTTCTTT
CASSLPQGEAFF
>NA|TRBJ1-6|TRBV10-3|NA
TGTGCCATCAGTGTGGCCTTGACTAATTCACCCCTCCACTTT
CAISVALTNSPLHF
>once|TRBJ1-4|TRBV28|TRBD1
TGTGCCAGCAGGGGACAGGGAAAAGAAAAACTGTTTTTT
CASRGQGKEKLFF
>once|TRBJ2-2|TRBV9|TRBD2
TGTGCCAGCAGCACTGGACTAGCGGGGGAGCTGTTTTTT
CASSTGLAGELFF
>NA|TRBJ1-4|TRBV29-1|NA
TGCAGCGTCGCGCAGGGCCATAATGAAAAACTGTTTTTT
CSVAQGHNEKLFF
>NA|TRBJ2-1|TRBV14|TRBD2
TGTGCCAGCAGCCAAGTGAGCGGGGGTGTGTATGAGCAGTTCTTC
CASSQVSGGVYEQFF
>NA|TRBJ1-5|TRBV19|NA
TGTGCCAGTAGTATAGTTGGCTCCTACAATCAGCCCCAGCATTTT
CASSIVGSYNQPQHF
>NA|TRBJ2-7|TRBV18|TRBD1
TGTGCCAGCTCACCATGGGACAGGGGCGAGCAGTACTTC
CASSPWDRGEQYF
>NA|TRBJ2-1|TRBV15|NA
TGTGCCACCAGCAGCGGAATCACTGGCCCTTTCTACAATGAGCAGTTCTTC
CATSSGITGPFYNEQFF
>few|TRBJ2-3|TRBV5-1|NA
TGCGCCAGCGGCCCTAGTCCTAGTGGGAAAGGCACAGATACGCAGTATTTT
CASGPSPSGKGTDTQYF
>NA|TRBJ2-1|TRBV5-1|NA
TGCGCCAGCAGCTGGGGGGTTTTGTACAATGAGCAGTTCTTC
CASSWGVLYNEQFF
>NA|TRBJ1-2|TRBV9|TRBD1
TGTGCCAGCGAGGACAGGGTCTATGGCTACACCTTC
CASEDRVYGYTF
>once|TRBJ1-1|TRBV4-2|TRBD1
TGTGCCAGCAGCCAAGTGTTTGTAGGGGGCGGGACTGAAGCTTTCTTT
CASSQVFVGGGTEAFF
>NA|TRBJ2-2|TRBV25-1|NA
TGTGCCAGCAGTGAATGGGGGGACACCGGGGAGCTGTTTTTT
CASSEWGDTGELFF
>NA|TRBJ2-3|TRBV30|TRBD1
TGTGCCTGGAGTGAGGGACAGGGGGTGACCACAGATACGCAGTATTTT
CAWSEGQGVTTDTQYF
>NA|TRBJ2-3|TRBV6-5|TRBD1
TGTGCCAGCAGTCCCGACAGGGCCACAGATACGCAGTATTTT
CASSPDRATDTQYF
>NA|TRBJ1-5|TRBV19|NA
TGTGCCAGTAGTATCGGCGGGGGAAGGCCCCAGCATTTT
CASSIGGGRPQHF
>NA|TRBJ2-5|TRBV5-4|TRBD2
TGTGCCAGCAGCTTGGCCGGGGTAGCGGGAGAGACCCAGTACTTC
CASSLAGVAGETQYF
>NA|TRBJ1-6|TRBV7-2|NA
TGTGCCAGCAGCCGTTTCGGGACATTAAAACTCAATAATTCACCCCTCCACTTT
CASSRFGTLKLNNSPLHF
>NA|TRBJ1-6|TRBV5-5|NA
TGTGCCAGCAGCCCAGGACCGTTCTATAATTCACCCCTCCACTTT
CASSPGPFYNSPLHF
>many|TRBJ1-2|TRBV4-1|NA
TGCGCCAGCAGCCAACCTTTCACCCCCGCTAACTATGGCTACACCTTC
CASSQPFTPANYGYTF
>NA|TRBJ2-3|TRBV28|TRBD1
TGTGCCAGCAGTTCCGGGACAGTCACAGATACGCAGTATTTT
CASSSGTVTDTQYF
>NA|TRBJ2-3|TRBV7-9|NA
TGTGCCAGCAGCCCTGGGGCGGGGTTGTTCACAGATACGCAGTATTTT
CASSPGAGLFTDTQYF
>NA|TRBJ1-5|TRBV5-1|NA
TGCGCCAGCAGCTTGGAAGGCACAACCAGCAATCAGCCCCAGCATTTT
CASSLEGTTSNQPQHF
>NA|TRBJ2-7|TRBV3-1/TRBV3-2|NA
TGTGCCAGCAGCCACCGACAGACGACGTACGAGCAGTACTTC
CASSHRQTTYEQYF
>NA|TRBJ1-1|TRBV27|NA
TGTGCCAGCAGTTTATCACAGGGCGGGGGAGCTTTCTTT
CASSLSQGGGAFF
>NA|TRBJ1-2|TRBV7-2|NA
TGTGCCAGCAGCTTAATGCAGGATAACTATGGCTACACCTTC
CASSLMQDNYGYTF